The clone carrying this T cell receptor beta chain has just one count. Its specificity is not known. This entry is derived from a study of shared clonotypes between healthy human individuals. As for the study in general: Per donor, three plates held CD4 naive cells, three held CD4 memory, two held CD8 naive and one held CD8 memory. Study outcomes and limitations: The study generally estimated greater richness for naive than memory subsets.

Data came from immunoSEQ multiplex PCR; TCRdb stores just in-frame clones and leaves some out. The table records millions of clones, 90% to 95% of them present only once. Germline lookup yields CDR1 MDHEN and CDR2 SYDVKM. This CDR3 has 16 residues. The V gene lost 2 bases and the J gene lost 6 bases, with 16 bases spanning the gap. The sample comprised naive CD4+ T cells sorted from blood. As for subset: CD45RA+ positively selected. The genes are TRBV28 and TRBJ1-4; a possible D gene is TRBD1 (5 bases). The clonotype comes from a man aged 18 to 30 in good health. DNA for the CDR3: TGTGCCAGCAGTTTACCGGGGCTTTACCCCGATGAAAAACTGTTTTTT. Translated, it gives CASSLPGLYPDEKLFF.